These T cell receptor beta chains were read from a single sample in a study of cytomegalovirus exposure and HLA in healthy donors. Assay used: immunoSEQ multiplex PCR; TCRdb lists only in-frame clones, some missing. This sample has under 100,000 clones; approximately 81% occur once, and the top ten carry 4.2%. The sequenced material came from PBMCs. These receptors came from a woman in her sixties or seventies in good health and CMV-seropositive. Each CDR3 is given with its conserved first and last residue.

V	J	length	CDR3
TRBV29-1	TRBJ2-3	14	CSFKGAGSTDTQYF
TRBV6-5	TRBJ1-4	15	CASSRLGDREKKLFF
TRBV30	TRBJ1-1	14	CAWPGQGLSTEAFF
TRBV7-9	.	15	CASSLLAGGGSEQYF
TRBV21-1	TRBJ1-1	15	CASSKVRDTCTEAFF
TRBV29-1	TRBJ2-7	13	CSVDMAGSSEQYF
TRBV11-2	TRBJ1-2	11	CASSRGGGYTF
TRBV19	TRBJ2-3	16	CASSRLAGGVTDTQYF
TRBV30	TRBJ1-1	11	CALTENTEAFF
TRBV11-2	TRBJ1-2	13	CASSFRTGYGYTF
TRBV23-1	TRBJ2-7	16	CASSQRGQRTSYEQYF
TRBV5-1	TRBJ2-3	16	CASTPSGTSGSDTQYF
TRBV5-4	TRBJ1-1	14	CASSGYREGTEAFF
TRBV11-2	TRBJ2-2	14	CASSHPGEIGELFF
TRBV18	TRBJ2-2	16	CASSTPGGRNTGELFF
TRBV6-1	TRBJ1-1	14	CASTIGGAATEAFF
TRBV19	TRBJ2-7	16	CASSPQPGQGLNEQYF
TRBV9	.	15	CASSVAVADVVEQYF
TRBV18	TRBJ2-1	16	CASSPRQGRSYNEQFF
TRBV29-1	TRBJ1-1	16	CSVRDSGRYMNTEAFF
TRBV6-6	TRBJ2-5	14	CASSYSTGRETQYF